This T cell receptor beta chain was recorded in a study of STAT5B mutations in CD4+ large granular lymphocyte leukemia (dated by TCRdb to the early 2020s). At the level of the whole study: Among healthy controls, the CDR3 'QG' motif was associated with a particular HLA allele. The TCRbeta repertoires of CD4+ T-cell large granular lymphocyte leukemia patients were compared with the TCRbeta repertoires of healthy blood donors. The purity of purified fractions was confirmed by flow cytometry on FACSCanto II or FACSVerse to exceed 95% among lymphocytes.

The immunoSEQ assay at survey resolution was applied to genomic DNA for sequencing of TCRbeta rearrangements. On the study's bioinformatics: A lowest detectable productive clonotype frequency of 2.59 x 10-5 was observed in the TCR sequencing data. Analyses included only productive TCRbeta rearrangements, meaning complete and in-frame sequences. Simpson clonality, calculated in the immunoSEQ Analyzer version 3.0, was used as the measure of sample clonality. Clones were binned by frequency as very rare, small, medium, large (1-20%) or hyperexpanded (>20%). Generation probabilities were estimated with OLGA 1.2.3, V-gene circos plots were generated with VDJtools, specificities were searched for in VDJdb, and CDR3 motifs were identified with GLIPH. TCRdb retrieved this table from immuneACCESS and kept in-frame rearrangements only. Not all clones are present; in checked studies, unresolved V genes account for under half, and no reason is known for the remainder. V, J and clone size reflect that table, while D and trimming were determined from the DNA. Present in this sample are some 30,000 clones, just under 85% of which were seen just once. The ten largest clones represent about 4.5% of the sample.

The healthy control group was made up of around 37 blood donors, and the Finnish Red Cross blood service supplied their buffy coats. All TCR-sequenced material derived from peripheral blood: patient blood samples and healthy donor buffy coats. Ficoll-Hypaque gradient centrifugation was used to isolate peripheral blood mononuclear cells. Magnetic purification was used to isolate CD4+ cells from the buffy coats of the healthy controls. The Gentra Puregene Cell and Tissue kit was used to extract genomic DNA, and a Qubit 2.0 fluorometer was used to measure the amount of genomic DNA. As to this clone: No cognate antigen has been identified for it. It has no much larger one-base neighbor in the sample; base qualities were not kept.

Trimming removed 3 bases from V and 1 base from J, leaving 10 bases between the germline ends. Including cysteine and phenylalanine, the CDR3 has 14 amino acids. Only CDR3 DNA is held: 42 bases, read in frame from base 1. CDR1 LNHDA and CDR2 SQIVND were looked up in the germline V gene (reference sequence). Broad study findings and their caveats: Greater clonality appeared to be present in CD4-sorted patient repertoires than in healthy CD4+ repertoires, and the difference was retained after the putative leukemic clones were removed. Enrichment of TRBV06-family usage was observed among the top patient clones (8/27) relative to healthy controls (2/35). The data were not HLA-matched, and the relatively small sample size could explain the higher clonality seen in CD4+ compared with CD8+ T-LGLL. The main leukemic clonotypes were found to be private to each patient, although approximately 26% of the main leukemic clonotypes were detected at low frequency in the non-leukemic repertoires of other patients.

The chain employs TRBV19 and TRBJ2-7, with the D gene too uncertain to name. The source of this sequence is a human donor in good health. Specimen: CD4+ T cells from blood buffy coats. The CDR3 has the sequence CASSIYGQSYEQYF. The DNA reads TGTGCCAGTAGTATCTACGGTCAATCCTACGAGCAGTACTTC.